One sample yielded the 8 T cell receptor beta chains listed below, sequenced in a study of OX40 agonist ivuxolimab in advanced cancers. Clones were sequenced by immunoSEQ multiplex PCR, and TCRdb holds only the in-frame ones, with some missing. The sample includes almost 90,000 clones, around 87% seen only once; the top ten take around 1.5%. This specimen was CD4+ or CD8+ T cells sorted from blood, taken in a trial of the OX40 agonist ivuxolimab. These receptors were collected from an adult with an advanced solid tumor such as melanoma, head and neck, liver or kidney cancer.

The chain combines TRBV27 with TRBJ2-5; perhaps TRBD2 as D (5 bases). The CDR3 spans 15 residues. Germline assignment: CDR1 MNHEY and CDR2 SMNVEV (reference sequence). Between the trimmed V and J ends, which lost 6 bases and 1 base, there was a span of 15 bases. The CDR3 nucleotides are TGTGCCAGCAGATACATAAGAGGGCCCCAAGAGACCCAGTACTTC. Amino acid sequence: CASRYIRGPQETQYF.

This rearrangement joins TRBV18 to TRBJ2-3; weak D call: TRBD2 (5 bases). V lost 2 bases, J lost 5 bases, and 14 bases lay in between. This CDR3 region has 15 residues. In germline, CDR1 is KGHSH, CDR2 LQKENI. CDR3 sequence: CASSPIGRGQDTQYF. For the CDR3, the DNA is TGTGCCAGCTCACCAATTGGTAGAGGGCAAGATACGCAGTATTTT.

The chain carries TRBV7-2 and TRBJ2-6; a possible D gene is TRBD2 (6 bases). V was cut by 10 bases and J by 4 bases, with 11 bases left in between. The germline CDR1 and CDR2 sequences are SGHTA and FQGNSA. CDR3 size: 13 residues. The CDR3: CAIGRPGANVLTF. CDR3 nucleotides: TGTGCCATTGGGAGGCCCGGGGCCAACGTCCTGACTTTC.

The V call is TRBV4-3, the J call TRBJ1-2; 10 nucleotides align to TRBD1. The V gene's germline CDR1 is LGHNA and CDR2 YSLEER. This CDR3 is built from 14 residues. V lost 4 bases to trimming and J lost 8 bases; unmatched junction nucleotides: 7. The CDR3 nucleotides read TGCGCCAGCAGCCTGGACAGGGGGGAAACGGGCTACACCTTC. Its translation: CASSLDRGETGYTF.

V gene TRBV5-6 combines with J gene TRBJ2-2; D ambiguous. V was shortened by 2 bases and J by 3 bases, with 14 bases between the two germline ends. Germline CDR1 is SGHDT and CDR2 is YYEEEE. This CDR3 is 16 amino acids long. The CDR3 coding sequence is TGTGCCAGCAGCTTCCAGGTTACGTTGGACACCGGGGAGCTGTTTTTT. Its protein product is CASSFQVTLDTGELFF.

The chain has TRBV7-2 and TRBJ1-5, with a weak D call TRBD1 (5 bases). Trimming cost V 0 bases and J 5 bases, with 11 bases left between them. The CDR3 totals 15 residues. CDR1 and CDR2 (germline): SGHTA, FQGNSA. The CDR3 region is CASSLARQIHQPQHF. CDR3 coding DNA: TGTGCCAGCAGCTTAGCGCGACAGATACATCAGCCCCAGCATTTT.

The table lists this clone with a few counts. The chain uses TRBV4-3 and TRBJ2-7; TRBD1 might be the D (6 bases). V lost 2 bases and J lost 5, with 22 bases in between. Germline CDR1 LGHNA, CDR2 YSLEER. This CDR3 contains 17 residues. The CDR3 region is CASSQTDRPPSRHEQYF. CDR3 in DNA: TGCGCCAGCAGCCAAACGGACAGACCTCCCAGCAGGCACGAGCAGTACTTC.

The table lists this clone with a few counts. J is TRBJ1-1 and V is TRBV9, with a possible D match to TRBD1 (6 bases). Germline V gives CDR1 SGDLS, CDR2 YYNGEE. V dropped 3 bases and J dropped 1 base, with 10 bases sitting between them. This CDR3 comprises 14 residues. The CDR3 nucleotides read TGTGCCAGCAGCGCATCAGGGGAGAACACTGAAGCTTTCTTT. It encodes CASSASGENTEAFF.